A single sample gave rise to the 17 T cell receptor beta chains below, sequenced in a study of T cell changes during pregnancy in multiple sclerosis. The method was immunoSEQ multiplex PCR; TCRdb's version includes in-frame clones alone and lacks a portion of them. The sample holds 60,000 or so clones; around 91% are singletons and the top ten take more than 2%. The sequenced sample was peripheral blood, obtained in the second trimester of pregnancy. The origin of the receptors is a female donor in good health, enrolled as a control in a pregnancy study.

In nucleotides, the CDR3 is TGCAGCGCCCCCGAAGGGAGCACCTTC. It encodes CSAPEGSTF. The chain recombines TRBV29-1 with TRBJ1-2; D uncertain. Germline values: CDR1 SQVTM, CDR2 ANQGSEA. Trimming removed 7 bases at V and 13 bases at J, with 13 bases between. The CDR3 has 9 amino acids.

The rearrangement links TRBV9 to TRBJ2-7; no clear D gene. The CDR3 runs to 13 residues. The V end was cut by 0 bases, the J end by 7 bases, with 11 bases between. The germline CDR1 and CDR2 sequences are SGDLS and YYNGEE. The CDR3 sequence: CASSVVDGSEQYF. CDR3 bases: TGTGCCAGCAGCGTAGTAGACGGGTCGGAGCAGTACTTC. Variable domain in full (rest from reference TRBV9 and TRBJ2-7): DSGVTQTPKHLITATGQRVTLRCSPRSGDLSVYWYQQSLDQGLQFLIQYYNGEERAKGNILERFSAQQFPDLHSELNLSSLELGDSALYFCASSVVDGSEQYFGPGTRLTVT.

The rearrangement uses TRBV6-5 and TRBJ1-5, with TRBD1 matching 8 bases. Germline trimming cut 4 bases from V and 2 bases from J; bases unmatched to any gene: 1. The length of the CDR3 is 14 residues. Germline CDR1 is MNHEY and CDR2 is SVGAGI. The CDR3 sequence is CASSLTGGNQPQHF. The CDR3 DNA is TGTGCCAGCAGTTTGACAGGGGGCAATCAGCCCCAGCATTTT.

V usage is TRBV30 and J usage is TRBJ1-5; D is possibly TRBD1 (5 bases). Trimming cost V 4 bases and J 5 bases, with 9 bases left between them. The CDR3 length is 12 residues. Germline V gene sequence: CDR1 GTSNPN, CDR2 SVGIG (reference sequence). The CDR3 is CAWTVGDQPQHF. As DNA, the CDR3 is TGTGCCTGGACCGTAGGGGATCAGCCCCAGCATTTT.

The rearrangement links TRBV7-2 to TRBJ1-5; D uncertain. CDR3 size: 13 residues. Trimming took 1 base from V and 11 from J, leaving 12 bases between them. The germline CDR1 and CDR2 sequences are SGHTA and FQGNSA. Here the CDR3 DNA reads TGTGCCAGCAGCTTAGAAAGGAGGGCAGCCCAGCATTTT. Residues: CASSLERRAAQHF. The whole variable domain, filled in from reference TRBV7-2 and TRBJ1-5, reads GAGVSQSPSNKVTEKGKDVELRCDPISGHTALYWYRQSLGQGLEFLIYFQGNSAPDKSGLPSDRFSAERTGGSVSTLTIQRTQQEDSAVYLCASSLERRAAQHFGDGTRLSIL.

This sequence joins TRBV2 and TRBJ2-3; TRBD2 might be the D (6 bases). The CDR3 has 16 residues. Looked up from germline, CDR1 is SNHLY and CDR2 is FYNNEI. Trimming removed 4 bases from V and 0 bases from J, with 14 bases in between. This CDR3 reads CASSVMLAESTDTQYF. As DNA, the CDR3 is TGTGCCAGCAGTGTTATGTTAGCGGAAAGCACAGATACGCAGTATTTT. The full variable domain, its missing parts supplied by reference TRBV2 and TRBJ2-3, is EPEVTQTPSHQVTQMGQEVILRCVPISNHLYFYWYRQILGQKVEFLVSFYNNEISEKSEIFDDQFSVERPDGSNFTLKIRSTKLEDSAMYFCASSVMLAESTDTQYFGPGTRLTVL.

This clone occurred once. J is TRBJ2-7 and V is TRBV29-1, with D maybe TRBD2 (6 bases). This CDR3 spans 15 amino acids. CDR1 SQVTM and CDR2 ANQGSEA come from the germline V gene. V dropped 0 bases and J dropped 2 bases, with 14 bases sitting between them. The CDR3 reads CSVEDQRGATYEQYF. CDR3 coding DNA: TGCAGCGTTGAAGACCAGCGCGGGGCGACCTACGAGCAGTACTTC.

The chain is built from TRBV27 and TRBJ1-1; D perhaps matches TRBD1 (5 bases). Per the germline V gene, CDR1 is MNHEY and CDR2 is SMNVEV (reference sequence). Trimming pared 8 bases from V and 1 base from J, leaving 14 bases between. The CDR3 has 14 residues. In nucleotides, the CDR3 is TGTGCCAGCTCCCTGGTCGGGGGGAACACTGAAGCTTTCTTT. Translation: CASSLVGGNTEAFF.

This clone came up once. The V and J genes are TRBV6-5 and TRBJ1-6; D might be TRBD1 (6 bases). The CDR3 spans 13 residues. Germline V gene lookup returns CDR1 MNHEY and CDR2 SVGAGI. The CDR3 nucleotides read TGTGCGACTACAGGGACCTATAATTCACCCCTCCACTTT. Amino acids: CATTGTYNSPLHF.

The J gene is TRBJ1-5, the V gene TRBV21-1; the DNA was not used to check the table's D call, TRBD1. TRBV21-1 is designated a pseudogene. CDR3 length: 18 residues. The CDR3 spells CASSPLRGQGSSNQPQHF. The CDR3 DNA reads as TGTGCCAGCAGCCCTTTGAGGGGGCAGGGTTCCAGCAATCAGCCCCAGCATTTT.

The chain carries TRBV4-2 and TRBJ2-5, with 11 positions matching TRBD2. V was pared by 3 bases and J by 2 bases, with 2 bases of the junction left unmatched. In germline, CDR1 is LGHNA, CDR2 YNFKEQ. This CDR3 is built from 15 residues. As DNA, the CDR3 is TGTGCCAGCAGCCAGGGACTAGCGGAACAAGAGACCCAGTACTTC. This sequence encodes CASSQGLAEQETQYF.

The rearrangement joins TRBV4-1 to TRBJ1-5, with 9 positions matching TRBD1. The V and J ends lost 2 bases and 11 bases, in that order; junction bases with no gene match: 10. This CDR3 is built from 15 residues. CDR1 and CDR2 from the germline V gene are MGHRA and YSYEKL. In nucleotides, the CDR3 is TGCGCCAGCAGCCAACTCGGACAGGGGCAGAGGTCCCAGCATTTT. Its translation: CASSQLGQGQRSQHF.

The chain has TRBV18 and TRBJ2-2; 7 nucleotides align to TRBD1. This CDR3 contains 15 residues. The V and J ends lost 0 bases and 4 bases, in that order; junction bases with no gene match: 2. Germline CDR1 KGHSH, CDR2 LQKENI. CDR3 coding DNA: TGTGCCAGCTCACCACCGTCAGGGGGCACCGGGGAGCTGTTTTTT. The encoded protein is CASSPPSGGTGELFF.

The chain joins TRBV6-1 to TRBJ2-5; 8 nucleotides align to TRBD1. Unmatched junction bases numbered 4, after V lost 6 bases and J lost 4 bases. The CDR3 is made up of 13 amino acids. Per germline, CDR1 MNHNS and CDR2 SASEGT. The CDR3 DNA follows: TGTGCCAGCAGGGAGACAGGGGTAGAGACCCAGTACTTC. It translates to CASRETGVETQYF.

The V gene is TRBV6-6, the J gene TRBJ1-6, with D possibly matching TRBD1 (6 bases). Germline-derived CDR1 and CDR2 are MNHNY and SVGAGI (reference sequence). The CDR3 consists of 13 residues. V dropped 6 bases and J dropped 7 bases, with 10 bases sitting between them. Here the CDR3 DNA reads TGTGCCAGCAGACCGGACAGAAATTCACCCCTCCACTTT. Residues: CASRPDRNSPLHF.

The rearrangement joins TRBV13 to TRBJ2-1; tentatively, D is TRBD1 (6 bases). Germline CDR1 and CDR2: PRHDT and FYEKMQ (reference sequence). The V end was cut by 3 bases, the J end by 10 bases, with 19 bases between. The CDR3 has 15 amino acids. CDR3 nucleotides: TGTGCCAGCAGCTTGGGCGCGGACAGAGTCATAGAGCAGTTCTTC. It encodes CASSLGADRVIEQFF.

This clone showed up just once. J is TRBJ2-5 and V is TRBV5-5; possible D gene TRBD2, 6 bases. The V end was cut by 4 bases, the J end by 1 base, with 8 bases between. Germline-derived CDR1 and CDR2 are SGHKS and YYEKEE (reference sequence). This CDR3 spans 13 amino acids. CDR3 bases: TGTGCCAGCAGCCAGGAGGGCCAAGAGACCCAGTACTTC. Residues: CASSQEGQETQYF.